This T cell receptor beta chain was captured in a study of blood T cell repertoires in COVID-19. Study-level background: Acute and convalescent COVID-19 samples came from the United States, Italy and Spain. In each case, the material was cDNA or gDNA derived from T cells, B-cell-depleted T cells, or PBMCs.

The CDR3 extends over 13 amino acids. Germline assignment: CDR1 LNHDA and CDR2 SQIVND (reference sequence). V lost 4 bases and J lost 4, with 10 bases in between. This clone turned up a few times. Methods used by the authors: Counts of nucleated cells, estimated from reference gene primer amplification, were obtained. Using immunoSEQ multiplex PCR, the repertoire was profiled, and TCRdb retains in-frame clones only, with some absent. The V and J calls and clone size were taken over from that table, and D and trimming were inferred from the DNA. The sample contains 55,000 to 80,000 clones, about 80% of which appear only once.

Sample: peripheral blood. The chain recombines TRBV19 with TRBJ1-1; D is ambiguous. The clonotype originates from an older woman with acute or convalescent COVID-19. CDR3 nucleotide sequence: TGTGCCAGTAGTAGGCGGGTTGGCACTGAAGCTTTCTTT. Translation gives CASSRRVGTEAFF.